This T cell receptor (beta chain) was identified during a study of T cell repertoires in cytomegalovirus infection. The overall study: In public TCR beta signatures, there were indications of both CMV infection and matching HLA type.

TCRdb used MiXCR to reprocess the reads, holding one entry per CDR3 protein. In the table there are roughly 77,000 distinct CDR3 sequences, about 4% of which are singletons. Study-wide results and limits: The cumulative frequency of public TCR beta families identified carriers of CMV plus the relevant HLA. CMV-specific TCR beta clonotypes restricted by HLA-C were the ones dominating the ex vivo response.

The CDR3 consists of 14 residues. CDR1 and CDR2 (germline): SGHVS, FNYEAQ. V dropped 6 bases and J dropped 2 bases, with 12 bases sitting between them. The sample holds many counts of this clonotype. Its antigen is unidentified. V gene TRBV7-6 combines with J gene TRBJ2-3; D might be TRBD2 (6 bases). The sample consisted of PBMCs. This sequence originates from a human donor in good health (CMV status not recorded). Some clones in this sample may be carry-over from other donors' samples. The CDR3 protein is CASSSAGATDTQYF. The CDR3 DNA reads TGTGCCAGCAGTTCAGCGGGCGCCACAGATACGCAGTATTTT.